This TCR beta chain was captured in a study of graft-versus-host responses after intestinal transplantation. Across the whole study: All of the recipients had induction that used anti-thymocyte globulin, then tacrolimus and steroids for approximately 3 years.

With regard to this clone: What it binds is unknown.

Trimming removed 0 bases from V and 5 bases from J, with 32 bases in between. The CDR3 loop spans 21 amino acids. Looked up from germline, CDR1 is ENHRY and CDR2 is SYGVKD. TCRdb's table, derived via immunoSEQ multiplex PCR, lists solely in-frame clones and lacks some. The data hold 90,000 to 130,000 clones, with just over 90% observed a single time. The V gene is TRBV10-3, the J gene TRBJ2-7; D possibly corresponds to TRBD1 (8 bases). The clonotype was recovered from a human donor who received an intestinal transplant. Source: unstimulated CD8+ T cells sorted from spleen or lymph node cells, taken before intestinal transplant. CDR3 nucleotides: TGTGCCATCAGTGAGTCCCTCAGCTTTGGACAGGGCGCGGGAGTTAGCCACGAGCAGTACTTC. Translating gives CAISESLSFGQGAGVSHEQYF.